The 26 T cell receptor beta chains in this list originate from one sample, sequenced in a study of PD-L1 blockade in urothelial cancer (dated by TCRdb to about 2017). Preparation of the library involved the immunoSEQ multiplex PCR assay. Held by TCRdb, this immuneACCESS table contains in-frame sequences only and omits some clones. Under half of the omission traces to an unresolved V gene where checked; the cause of the rest is unknown. The sample includes 40,000 or so clones, with roughly 77% observed a single time. Roughly 2.6% of the sample is taken by the ten largest. Sequences were derived from PBMCs, sampled around atezolizumab (anti-PD-L1) treatment. The receptors come from a man in his 70s with urothelial cancer.

The rearrangement joins TRBV5-1 to TRBJ2-5; TRBD2 agrees at 8 bases. The CDR3 covers 17 residues. CDR1 and CDR2 (germline): SGHRS, YFSETQ. The J segment lost 5 bases and the V segment lost 4 bases, leaving 16 bases of the junction unmatched. The CDR3 coding sequence is TGCGCCAGCAGCCCTACTAGCGGCAGTAGGGGGGCGGAGACCCAGTACTTC. Translated: CASSPTSGSRGAETQYF.

CDR3 amino acids: CASSLPSGGTETQYF. The DNA of the CDR3 is TGTGCCAGCAGTTTACCTAGCGGGGGCACGGAGACCCAGTACTTC. V gene TRBV28 combines with J gene TRBJ2-5; the match to TRBD2 covers 10 bases. Germline lookup yields CDR1 MDHEN and CDR2 SYDVKM. Trimming took 2 bases from V and 5 from J; bases not matched to a gene: 5. The CDR3 length is 15 residues.

CDR3: CSASKRAQYF. The CDR3 DNA reads TGCAGTGCTAGTAAACGGGCCCAGTACTTC. The J gene is TRBJ2-5, the V gene TRBV20-1; no clear D. The CDR3 is 10 amino acids. Germline loops: CDR1 DFQATT, CDR2 SNEGSKA (reference sequence). Trimming took 3 bases from V and 9 from J, leaving 8 bases between them.

This chain joins TRBV14 and TRBJ1-1; no clear D. Deletions cut 1 base from V and 3 bases from J, with 12 bases between. The CDR3 is 15 amino acids. Germline CDR1 and CDR2: SGHDN and FVKESK. The chain's CDR3 is CASSQASPEDTEAFF. The CDR3 DNA reads TGTGCCAGCAGCCAAGCTTCCCCTGAGGACACTGAAGCTTTCTTT.

The CDR3 is CASSLADYEQYF. The CDR3 region has the DNA TGTGCCAGCTCACTTGCAGACTACGAGCAGTACTTC. This chain uses TRBV18 with TRBJ2-7, with no clear D. The CDR3 runs 12 residues. V shed 4 bases and J shed 3 bases, with 7 bases lying between them. Per germline, CDR1 KGHSH and CDR2 LQKENI.

The genes are TRBV7-2 and TRBJ1-1; tentative D call: TRBD1 (5 bases). This CDR3 region has 14 residues. CDR1 is SGHTA, CDR2 FQGNSA, per germline. The V and J ends lost 6 bases and 0 bases respectively, with 11 bases between them. The CDR3 DNA sequence: TGTGCCAGCAGGGCAGGGCCTATGAACACTGAAGCTTTCTTT. The encoded protein is CASRAGPMNTEAFF.

The V and J genes are TRBV9 and TRBJ1-2; 9 nucleotides line up with TRBD1. The J segment lost 11 bases and the V segment lost 1 base, leaving 3 bases of the junction unmatched. The CDR3 is made up of 12 amino acids. Germline loops: CDR1 SGDLS, CDR2 YYNGEE. CDR3 region: CASSVNRGPYTF. CDR3 in DNA: TGTGCCAGCAGCGTAAACAGGGGGCCTTACACCTTC.

Comments on this clone: Other DNA sequences in this sample translate to the same CDR3. The gene calls are TRBV18 and TRBJ2-7; perhaps TRBD1 as D (5 bases). The length of the CDR3 is 15 residues. Per germline, CDR1 KGHSH and CDR2 LQKENI. V dropped 3 bases and J dropped 1 base, with 13 bases sitting between them. The CDR3 DNA sequence: TGTGCCAGCTCACCGGGTGACAGATTGTCCTACGAGCAGTACTTC. This encodes CASSPGDRLSYEQYF.

V and J are TRBV28 and TRBJ1-1, with unresolved D. Germline CDR1 and CDR2: MDHEN and SYDVKM. CDR3 size: 13 residues. Between the trimmed V and J ends, which lost 3 bases and 1 base, there was a span of 6 bases. In DNA form, the CDR3 reads TGTGCCAGCAGTTTCGGGGAGAACACTGAAGCTTTCTTT. This encodes CASSFGENTEAFF.

The V gene is TRBV19, the J gene TRBJ2-1, with 15 nucleotides matching TRBD2. This CDR3 comprises 16 residues. Germline lookup yields CDR1 LNHDA and CDR2 SQIVND (reference sequence). V dropped 5 bases and J dropped 7; count of bases not matched to a gene: 6. This chain's CDR3 is CASSSSGTSGRNEQFF. CDR3 coding DNA: TGTGCCAGTAGTTCCTCCGGGACTAGCGGGAGGAATGAGCAGTTCTTC.

The genes are TRBV5-1 and TRBJ2-3; perhaps TRBD2 as D (5 bases). Looked up from germline, CDR1 is SGHRS and CDR2 is YFSETQ. There are 14 residues in the CDR3. V lost 1 base and J 0 bases, leaving 6 bases between the germline ends. The CDR3 reads CASSLRTSTDTQYF. In DNA form, the CDR3 reads TGCGCCAGCAGCTTGCGGACTAGCACAGATACGCAGTATTTT.

This chain connects TRBV2 to TRBJ2-7; 7 bases match TRBD1. J was trimmed by 0 bases and V by 5 bases; bases with no gene match: 10. Per the germline V gene, CDR1 is SNHLY and CDR2 is FYNNEI. CDR3 length: 16 amino acids. The CDR3 loop reads CASSPWTGSSSYEQYF. CDR3 bases: TGTGCCAGCAGTCCATGGACAGGTTCTAGCTCCTACGAGCAGTACTTC.

This clone occurred once. The chain uses TRBV7-9 and TRBJ2-3, with D possibly matching TRBD2 (6 bases). Deletions cut 5 bases from V and 2 bases from J, with 17 bases between. Germline lookup yields CDR1 SEHNR and CDR2 FQNEAQ (reference sequence). The CDR3 is made up of 16 amino acids. This chain's CDR3 is CASSKWLSGVTDTQYF. The CDR3 DNA sequence: TGTGCCAGCAGCAAATGGCTTTCGGGAGTCACAGATACGCAGTATTTT.

The rearrangement uses TRBV7-3 and TRBJ2-6; 9 bases map to TRBD1. Germline V lookup: CDR1 SGHTA, CDR2 FQGTGA. V lost 7 bases to trimming and J lost 1 base; unmatched junction nucleotides: 5. The CDR3 has 16 amino acids. CDR3 in amino acids: CASTTGGASGANVLTF. The CDR3 DNA reads as TGTGCCAGCACTACAGGGGGCGCATCTGGGGCCAACGTCCTGACTTTC.

The chain couples TRBV29-1 to TRBJ2-3; 15 nucleotides align to TRBD2. The CDR3 sequence is 16 residues long. The ends lost 7 bases at V and 6 bases at J; junction bases unmatched: 11. Per the germline V gene, CDR1 is SQVTM and CDR2 is ANQGSEA. The chain's CDR3 is CSAIRTSGRAGDTQYF. The CDR3 DNA is TGCAGCGCTATAAGGACTAGCGGGAGGGCCGGGGATACGCAGTATTTT.

The chain employs TRBV19 and TRBJ1-1; D might be TRBD1 (6 bases). The length of the CDR3 is 15 residues. Germline-derived CDR1 and CDR2 are LNHDA and SQIVND (reference sequence). Trimming took off 7 bases at V and 1 base at J, with 16 bases between the two ends. The CDR3 nucleotides read TGTGCCAGTAAATTTAACAGGGCGGAGAACACTGAAGCTTTCTTT. Its translation: CASKFNRAENTEAFF.

This clone appeared a few times. The CDR3: CASGRGKVAEAFF. Here the CDR3 DNA reads TGTGCCAGCGGACGGGGGAAGGTCGCTGAAGCTTTCTTT. V is TRBV25-1 and J is TRBJ1-1, with D perhaps matching TRBD1 (5 bases). The CDR3 spans 13 residues. The ends were cut back, 8 bases at V and 6 bases at J, with 16 bases in the middle. Looked up from germline, CDR1 is MGHDK and CDR2 is SYGVNS.

This chain links TRBV5-4 with TRBJ2-4, with D tentatively TRBD1 (6 bases). Between the trimmed V and J ends, which lost 3 bases and 1 base, there was a span of 11 bases. CDR1 and CDR2 (germline): SGHNT, YYREEE (reference sequence). The CDR3 has 15 residues. In nucleotides, the CDR3 is TGTGCCAGCAGCTCCCCAGGGGCGGCCAAAAACATTCAGTACTTC. Amino acid sequence: CASSSPGAAKNIQYF.

This chain's CDR3 is CASSFDGFRSPLHF. In DNA form, the CDR3 reads TGTGCCAGCAGCTTCGACGGGTTTAGGTCACCCCTCCACTTT. V usage is TRBV5-6 and J usage is TRBJ1-6; D unresolved. The CDR3 runs to 14 residues. CDR1 is SGHDT, CDR2 YYEEEE, per germline. V shed 2 bases and J shed 10 bases, with 13 bases lying between them.

The chain recombines TRBV9 with TRBJ1-2; the D gene is possibly TRBD1 (5 bases). The CDR3 covers 15 residues. V was cut by 4 bases and J by 2 bases, with 15 bases left in between. In germline, CDR1 is SGDLS, CDR2 YYNGEE. The CDR3 DNA reads TGTGCCAGCAGCCCTAGTGACAGTCTAAACTATGGCTACACCTTC. Its protein product is CASSPSDSLNYGYTF.

The rearrangement links TRBV13 to TRBJ2-2; maybe TRBD1 (5 bases). Germline-derived CDR1 and CDR2 are PRHDT and FYEKMQ (reference sequence). V gave up 4 bases and J gave up 1 base, with 10 bases separating them. There are 15 residues in the CDR3. CDR3 sequence: CASSSTTENTGELFF. The CDR3 nucleotides are TGTGCCAGCAGCTCAACGACAGAGAACACCGGGGAGCTGTTTTTT.

This chain connects TRBV13 to TRBJ2-7; weak D call: TRBD2 (6 bases). The germline V gene has CDR1 PRHDT and CDR2 FYEKMQ (reference sequence). The CDR3 covers 15 residues. Trimming cost V 5 bases and J 6 bases, with 20 bases left between them. The CDR3 spells CASSPDFRERSEQYF. DNA of the CDR3: TGTGCCAGCAGCCCCGACTTCCGGGAGCGGTCCGAGCAGTACTTC.

This clone appeared once. The CDR3 spells CASSRTEFFYGYTF. CDR3 bases: TGCGCCAGCAGTAGGACAGAGTTTTTCTATGGCTACACCTTC. The chain has TRBV10-2 and TRBJ1-2, with a possible D match to TRBD1 (6 bases). The germline gives CDR1 WSHSY, CDR2 SAAADI. V was pared by 5 bases and J by 4 bases, with 14 bases between. CDR3 length: 14 amino acids.

This clone turned up a few times. This chain connects TRBV5-4 to TRBJ2-6; 7 bases match TRBD1. Unmatched junction bases numbered 4, after V lost 9 bases and J lost 4 bases. Germline CDR1 SGHNT, CDR2 YYREEE (reference sequence). The CDR3 is 13 amino acids. This CDR3 reads CAKGALGANVLTF. Here the CDR3 DNA reads TGTGCCAAGGGGGCGCTGGGGGCCAACGTCCTGACTTTC. The variable domain in full, with the rest retrieved from reference TRBV5-4 and TRBJ2-6, is ETGVTQSPTHLIKTRGQQVTLRCSSQSGHNTVSWYQQALGQGPQFIFQYYREEENGRGNFPPRFSGLQFPNYSSELNVNALELDDSALYLCAKGALGANVLTFGAGSRLTVL.

This clone was counted a few times. CDR3 region: CASSLSAYEQYF. CDR3 nucleotides: TGTGCCAGCAGCTTATCCGCCTACGAGCAGTACTTC. This chain joins TRBV7-2 and TRBJ2-7, with D uncertain. Germline values: CDR1 SGHTA, CDR2 FQGNSA. V was trimmed by 2 bases and J by 2 bases, leaving 4 bases between them. The CDR3 is made up of 12 amino acids. Together with reference TRBV7-2 and TRBJ2-7, the CDR3 gives the full variable domain: GAGVSQSPSNKVTEKGKDVELRCDPISGHTALYWYRQSLGQGLEFLIYFQGNSAPDKSGLPSDRFSAERTGGSVSTLTIQRTQQEDSAVYLCASSLSAYEQYFGPGTRLTVT.

The V and J genes are TRBV18 and TRBJ1-1, with a weak D call TRBD1 (5 bases). CDR1 is KGHSH and CDR2 is LQKENI in the germline V gene. Trimming cost V 3 bases and J 0 bases, with 14 bases left between them. The CDR3 covers 16 residues. CDR3 in DNA: TGTGCCAGCTCACCTTCCACAGGAGGGCTGAACACTGAAGCTTTCTTT. Amino acids: CASSPSTGGLNTEAFF. The full variable domain, its missing parts supplied by reference TRBV18 and TRBJ1-1, is NAGVMQNPRHLVRRRGQEARLRCSPMKGHSHVYWYRQLPEEGLKFMVYLQKENIIDESGMPKERFSAEFPKEGPSILRIQQVVRGDSAAYFCASSPSTGGLNTEAFFGQGTRLTVV.